This T cell receptor (beta chain) was sequenced for a study of molecular identifiers for immune sequencing clone quantification. Across the whole study: RNA, taken in replicates from approximately 20,000 or 100,000 naive CD8 cells, was split five ways, with four sequenced.

Libraries of bulk TCR were made by previously described methods (with listed TCR primers). TCRdb re-derived calls from the PCR reads in MiXCR, one entry per CDR3 protein. In the table there are around 480,000 distinct CDR3 sequences, 20% to 25% of which are singletons. Worth noting for this clonotype: The antigen is undetermined.

Study-level points and caveats: Clone sizes could be underestimated for highly expanded clones when identical TCR molecules share a barcode. The study reportedly detected spiked Jurkat TCR RNA from one cell among some 1 million naive cells.

Trimming removed 3 bases from V and 2 bases from J, with 14 bases in between. Germline V gene lookup returns CDR1 SGDLS and CDR2 YYNGEE. The CDR3 loop spans 16 amino acids. This receptor was taken from a human donor in good health. Some libraries in this study had Jurkat cell RNA spiked in. The rearrangement joins TRBV9 to TRBJ2-2; D might be TRBD1 (7 bases). Sequenced: naive CD8+ T cells from blood, with Jurkat cell RNA spiked in. This sample's subset: FACS-sorted CD8+CD4-CCR7+CD45RA+ naive T cells. The CDR3 loop reads CASSAGGTVNTGELFF. CDR3 bases: TGTGCCAGCAGCGCTGGGGGGACAGTCAACACCGGGGAGCTGTTTTTT.